This section outlines one T cell receptor (beta chain) sequence together with its context. Its antigen is currently unknown. This CDR3 has 13 residues. Germline CDR1 reads SQVTM; CDR2 reads ANQGSEA. Trimming removed 1 base from V and 15 bases from J; junction bases left unmatched: 10. The sample comes from a study of Ad26.COV2.S vaccination and SARS-CoV-2 variants. The treatment denotes: about 20 received Ad26.COV2.S at low or high dose, single or two shots; about 5 received placebo; per-sample allocation not given. Samples came from day 63 after the first vaccine or placebo injection. Its platform was an Ad26 vector, and its expressed antigen was Wuhan-strain SARS-CoV-2 spike. Regarding the study as a whole: Analytic work on TCR breadth and depth might have understated the full extent of total T cell responses.

Libraries were prepared by immunoSEQ multiplex PCR; TCRdb keeps only in-frame clonotypes and omits some of them. The sample carries under 600,000 clones, 89% recorded once. The gene calls are TRBV29-1 and TRBJ2-1, with 9 bases identical to TRBD2. This sequence originates from a person aged 18-65 years who received the Ad26.COV2.S COVID-19 vaccine or a placebo. This material consisted of peripheral blood, taken in a trial of Ad26.COV2.S vaccine versus placebo. CDR3 in amino acids: CSVEVLSGRWLFF. The DNA for the CDR3 is TGCAGCGTTGAAGTATTAAGCGGGAGGTGGTTGTTCTTC.